This T cell receptor beta chain was obtained from a study of blood T cells in healthy people across ages. Study-wide results and caveats: A roughly linear age-dependent decrease characterized TCR beta diversity per million T cells.

The authors ran a second PCR of about 6 to 11 cycles using a sample-barcoded 5' primer and a J-beta primer mix. Each cDNA molecule, via a template-switch adaptor with 12 random nucleotides, was tagged. TCRdb re-called the 5' RACE reads through MiXCR, storing one row per CDR3 protein. The sample yields 1,500,000 or so distinct CDR3 sequences, approximately 42% seen once. PBMCs, at least 7 million per sample, were isolated. CDR1 is MNHEY and CDR2 is SMNVEV in the germline V gene (reference sequence). The CDR3 covers 14 residues. Trimming took off 5 bases at V and 1 base at J, with 11 bases between the two ends. Concerning this clonotype itself: Its antigen remains unknown.

The rearrangement uses TRBV27 and TRBJ2-5, with D unclear. This TCR was recovered from a woman aged 18 to 35 in good health. Sequences were obtained from blood. CDR3: CASSARRPQETQYF. CDR3 nucleotides: TGTGCCAGCAGTGCACGTCGTCCCCAAGAGACCCAGTACTTC.